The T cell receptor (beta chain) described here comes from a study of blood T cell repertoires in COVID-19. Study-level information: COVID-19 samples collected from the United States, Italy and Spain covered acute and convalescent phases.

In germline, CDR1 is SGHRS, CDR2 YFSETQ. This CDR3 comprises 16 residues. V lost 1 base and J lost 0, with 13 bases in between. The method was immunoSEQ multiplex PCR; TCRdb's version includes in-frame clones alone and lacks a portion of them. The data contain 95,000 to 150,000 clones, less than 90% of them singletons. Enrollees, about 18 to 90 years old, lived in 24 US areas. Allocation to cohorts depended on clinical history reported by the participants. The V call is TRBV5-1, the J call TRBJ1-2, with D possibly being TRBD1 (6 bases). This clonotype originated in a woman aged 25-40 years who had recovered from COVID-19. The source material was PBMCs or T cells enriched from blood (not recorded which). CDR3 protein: CASSLITGQSNYGYTF. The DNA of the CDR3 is TGCGCCAGCAGCTTGATAACCGGACAGTCTAACTATGGCTACACCTTC.